One and the same sample provided the 22 T cell receptor beta chains below, sequenced in a study of shared clonotypes between healthy human individuals. TCRdb keeps only in-frame clones here, not all; method: immunoSEQ multiplex PCR. The sample contains about 2.4 million clones, more than 85% of which appear only once. Material: naive CD4+ T cells from PBMCs. Subset of the sample: CD45RA+ positively selected. The receptors were sampled from a young man in good health. Some clones in this sample may be carry-over from other donors' samples.

V usage is TRBV5-8 and J usage is TRBJ1-1, with D possibly being TRBD1 (5 bases). V lost 4 bases and J 3 bases, leaving 28 bases between the germline ends. CDR1 SGHTS and CDR2 YDEGEE come from the germline V gene. The CDR3 consists of 19 residues. CDR3 in DNA: TGTGCCAGCAGCCGCCGGCCATTCTCAGGGATAGGGTATGACACTGAAGCTTTCTTT. Encoded protein: CASSRRPFSGIGYDTEAFF.

The chain employs TRBV7-2 and TRBJ2-2; TRBD2 agrees at 13 bases. The CDR3 has 16 residues. The germline gives CDR1 SGHTA, CDR2 FQGNSA. The V gene end was trimmed by 5 bases and the J gene end by 6 bases; junction bases not matched to a gene: 6. CDR3 residues: CASSLRTSGSPGELFF. The CDR3 region has the DNA TGTGCCAGCAGCCTAAGGACTAGCGGGAGTCCCGGGGAGCTGTTTTTT.

This sequence joins TRBV6-1 and TRBJ1-2, with D possibly TRBD1 on 6 matching bases. Deletions cut 0 bases from V and 4 bases from J, with 12 bases between. This CDR3 has 15 amino acids. CDR1 is MNHNS, CDR2 SASEGT, per germline. The CDR3 here is CASSEAPWTVYGYTF. In DNA, the CDR3 is TGTGCCAGCAGTGAAGCCCCGTGGACAGTCTATGGCTACACCTTC.

The gene calls are TRBV4-3 and TRBJ2-1, with TRBD1 matching 12 bases. The length of the CDR3 is 19 residues. The ends lost 8 bases at V and 5 bases at J; junction bases unmatched: 19. Germline V gene lookup returns CDR1 LGHNA and CDR2 YSLEER. This CDR3 is CASSRDRGLASGSHNEQFF. Written as DNA, the CDR3 is TGCGCCAGCTCGAGGGACAGGGGGCTGGCTAGCGGGAGCCACAATGAGCAGTTCTTC.

V is TRBV5-1 and J is TRBJ2-3; 13 bases map to TRBD2. The CDR3 consists of 15 residues. Germline V gene data show CDR1 as SGHRS and CDR2 as YFSETQ. Trimming took 6 bases from V and 3 from J; bases not matched to a gene: 4. The CDR3 nucleotides are TGCGCCAGCACACCACTAGCGGGAGGGACAGATACGCAGTATTTT. Translated, it gives CASTPLAGGTDTQYF.

The chain employs TRBV28 and TRBJ2-3, with 8 positions matching TRBD2. The CDR3 has 16 residues. Germline trimming cut 8 bases from V and 3 bases from J; bases unmatched to any gene: 13. The germline CDR1 and CDR2 sequences are MDHEN and SYDVKM. CDR3 sequence (DNA): TGTGCCAGCGGCGTACCCAGCGCGGGAGGAACAGATACGCAGTATTTT. This translates into CASGVPSAGGTDTQYF. The full variable domain, with the rest looked up from reference TRBV28 and TRBJ2-3, is DVKVTQSSRYLVKRTGEKVFLECVQDMDHENMFWYRQDPGLGLRLIYFSYDVKMKEKGDIPEGYSVSREKKERFSLILESASTNQTSMYLCASGVPSAGGTDTQYFGPGTRLTVL.

This rearrangement joins TRBV5-1 to TRBJ2-7; 8 bases align to TRBD1. V lost 3 bases and J lost 0; bases outside the gene matches: 8. Germline lookup yields CDR1 SGHRS and CDR2 YFSETQ. The CDR3 has 16 amino acids. CDR3 in amino acids: CASSSPRTGNSYEQYF. As DNA, the CDR3 is TGCGCCAGCAGCTCCCCGAGGACAGGGAACTCCTACGAGCAGTACTTC.

The table lists this clone with a few counts. This specimen includes other DNA sequences encoding the same CDR3. This rearrangement joins TRBV18 to TRBJ2-1; no definite D call. V shed 3 bases and J shed 0 bases, with 3 bases lying between them. The CDR3 runs to 13 residues. Per the germline V gene, CDR1 is KGHSH and CDR2 is LQKENI. The CDR3 is CASSPSSYNEQFF. DNA of the CDR3: TGTGCCAGCTCACCTAGCTCCTACAATGAGCAGTTCTTC.

This rearrangement joins TRBV19 to TRBJ1-1, with D hard to call. In germline, CDR1 is LNHDA, CDR2 SQIVND (reference sequence). The CDR3 has 14 residues. V lost 5 bases to trimming and J lost 0 bases, with 10 bases between them. In DNA, the CDR3 is TGTGCCAGTAGTTCTGTAACGGTGAACACTGAAGCTTTCTTT. Amino acid sequence: CASSSVTVNTEAFF.

The rearrangement uses TRBV5-1 and TRBJ1-1, with TRBD1 identical over 7 bases. Looked up from germline, CDR1 is SGHRS and CDR2 is YFSETQ. CDR3 length: 11 amino acids. V was clipped by 2 bases and J by 11 bases; unmatched bases: 3. CDR3 amino acids: CASSLQGNAFF. The CDR3 DNA sequence: TGCGCCAGCAGCTTACAGGGGAACGCTTTCTTT.

As for this clone: Other DNA sequences in the sample encode the same CDR3. The chain employs TRBV7-6 and TRBJ1-1, with D hard to call. The CDR3 has 13 residues. Trimming removed 0 bases from V and 2 bases from J, with 4 bases in between. The germline CDR1 and CDR2 sequences are SGHVS and FNYEAQ. This CDR3 reads CASSLAGNTEAFF. The CDR3 bases are TGTGCCAGCAGCTTAGCGGGTAACACTGAAGCTTTCTTT. The full variable domain, with the rest looked up from reference TRBV7-6 and TRBJ1-1, is GAGVSQSPRYKVTKRGQDVALRCDPISGHVSLYWYRQALGQGPEFLTYFNYEAQQDKSGLPNDRFSAERPEGSISTLTIQRTEQRDSAMYRCASSLAGNTEAFFGQGTRLTVV.

Comment on this clone: This sample also contains other DNA sequences that code for the same CDR3. The CDR3 nucleotides are TGCGCCAGCAGCTTGGCTAGTAACTCCTACAATGAGCAGTTCTTC. Protein product: CASSLASNSYNEQFF. The chain employs TRBV5-1 and TRBJ2-1; no clear D. Looked up from germline, CDR1 is SGHRS and CDR2 is YFSETQ. The CDR3 spans 15 residues. V lost 0 bases and J 0 bases, leaving 7 bases between the germline ends.

The chain employs TRBV9 and TRBJ2-5; 9 positions match TRBD1. CDR3 length equals 14 residues. The junction had 5 bases not matched to a gene; V was cut back by 4 bases and J by 4 bases. Germline CDR1 reads SGDLS; CDR2 reads YYNGEE. CDR3 in amino acids: CASSTRTGVETQYF. DNA for the CDR3: TGTGCCAGCAGCACGAGGACAGGGGTAGAGACCCAGTACTTC.

This clone was picked up a small number of times. The chain couples TRBV11-1 to TRBJ2-3; TRBD2 matches 11 bases. V lost 3 bases to trimming and J lost 0 bases; unmatched junction nucleotides: 2. The CDR3 runs 16 residues. The V gene's germline CDR1 is SGHAT and CDR2 FQDESV (reference sequence). CDR3 DNA sequence: TGTGCCAGCAGCTTCCTAGCGGGAGGAAGCACAGATACGCAGTATTTT. Translation gives CASSFLAGGSTDTQYF.

This clone was seen more than once but under ten times. The chain carries TRBV6-4 and TRBJ2-2, with D perhaps matching TRBD1 (5 bases). With 2 bases removed from V and 2 bases from J, the gap between germline ends came to 6 bases. The CDR3 is made up of 14 amino acids. Looked up from germline, CDR1 is MRHNA and CDR2 is SNTAGT. CDR3 sequence reads: CASSDGQNTGELFF. The DNA for the CDR3 is TGTGCCAGCAGTGACGGACAAAACACCGGGGAGCTGTTTTTT.

The chain combines TRBV27 with TRBJ2-1; 8 positions match TRBD2. V lost 5 bases, J lost 1 base, and 13 bases stayed unmatched. The CDR3 is 18 amino acids. Germline values: CDR1 MNHEY, CDR2 SMNVEV (reference sequence). DNA for the CDR3: TGTGCCAGCAGTGCAAAGGGAGGCGGGAGGCGATCCTACAATGAGCAGTTCTTC. The encoded protein is CASSAKGGGRRSYNEQFF.

This chain links TRBV30 with TRBJ1-1; no clear D. Looked up from germline, CDR1 is GTSNPN and CDR2 is SVGIG (reference sequence). The CDR3 is made up of 14 amino acids. The V end was cut by 4 bases, the J end by 4 bases, with 16 bases between. CDR3 sequence: CAWKRSAWGTEAFF. The CDR3 coding sequence is TGTGCCTGGAAGAGGTCAGCCTGGGGCACTGAAGCTTTCTTT.

V is TRBV5-1 and J is TRBJ2-1, with TRBD2 matching over 7 bases. V was pared by 4 bases and J by 7 bases, with 5 bases of the junction left unmatched. Germline V gene data show CDR1 as SGHRS and CDR2 as YFSETQ. The CDR3 has 13 residues. The CDR3 region is CASSPGLGNEQFF. The CDR3 coding sequence is TGCGCCAGCAGCCCCGGACTAGGGAATGAGCAGTTCTTC.

This chain connects TRBV10-3 to TRBJ2-5; D is tentatively TRBD1 or TRBD2 (7 bases each). Germline CDR1 is ENHRY and CDR2 is SYGVKD. CDR3 length: 14 amino acids. V was clipped by 4 bases and J by 4 bases, with 13 bases between them. DNA for the CDR3: TGTGCCATCAGTGGACAGGGAGGGGCAGAGACCCAGTACTTC. Translation gives CAISGQGGAETQYF.

The V gene is TRBV18, the J gene TRBJ1-1; perhaps TRBD1 as D (5 bases). The CDR3 covers 14 residues. Trimming pared 4 bases from V and 0 bases from J, leaving 9 bases between. CDR1 is KGHSH, CDR2 LQKENI, per germline. The DNA of the CDR3 is TGTGCCAGCTCACAGGGGCAGCTGAACACTGAAGCTTTCTTT. Translation gives CASSQGQLNTEAFF.

This chain joins TRBV5-8 and TRBJ2-4, with TRBD1 as a possible D gene (5 bases). This CDR3 spans 14 amino acids. Trimming cost V 2 bases and J 2 bases, with 8 bases left between them. Germline CDR1 and CDR2: SGHTS and YDEGEE. CDR3 sequence: CASSLSGTKNIQYF. CDR3 DNA: TGTGCCAGCAGCTTATCAGGGACCAAAAACATTCAGTACTTC.

This clone was seen once. This rearrangement joins TRBV25-1 to TRBJ2-6; a weak D match, TRBD1 (5 bases). From germline, CDR1 is MGHDK and CDR2 SYGVNS. The CDR3 runs 15 residues. Trimming removed 1 base from V and 4 bases from J, with 8 bases in between. The CDR3 nucleotides read TGTGCCAGCAGTGAATCGCGGACAGGGGCCAACGTCCTGACTTTC. It is translated as CASSESRTGANVLTF.